Shown below are 20 T cell receptor beta chains from a single sample sequenced in a study of blood T cell repertoires in COVID-19. Produced via immunoSEQ multiplex PCR; TCRdb's table is partial and in-frame only. The sample lists 75,000 to 95,000 clones, around four fifths occurring once. Input material: peripheral blood. All receptors derive from a human donor in a cohort sampled during active COVID-19.

This rearrangement joins TRBV19 to TRBJ2-2; TRBD1 matches at 7 bases. V gave up 6 bases and J gave up 4 bases; unmatched junction bases: 5. Germline V gene lookup returns CDR1 LNHDA and CDR2 SQIVND (reference sequence). The CDR3 runs to 14 residues. The CDR3 sequence: CASRRGRTTGELFF. The CDR3 bases are TGTGCCAGTAGGAGGGGGCGGACCACCGGGGAGCTGTTTTTT.

CDR3 coding DNA: TGTGCCAGCAGCTATCAGGGGGGCACTGAAGCTTTCTTT. It yields the protein CASSYQGGTEAFF. The V call is TRBV11-3, the J call TRBJ1-1; 7 bases are shared with TRBD1. V dropped 4 bases and J dropped 4; count of bases not matched to a gene: 3. The CDR3 has 13 residues. CDR1 is SGHNT, CDR2 YENEEA, per germline.

The rearrangement uses TRBV9 and TRBJ2-7; a possible D gene is TRBD1 (6 bases). V shed 0 bases and J shed 4 bases, with 14 bases lying between them. The CDR3 length is 15 residues. Germline-derived CDR1 and CDR2 are SGDLS and YYNGEE. The CDR3 DNA reads TGTGCCAGCAGCGTAGGCCAGGGGCTGGGGTACGAGCAGTACTTC. It translates to CASSVGQGLGYEQYF. The variable domain in full, with the rest retrieved from reference TRBV9 and TRBJ2-7, is DSGVTQTPKHLITATGQRVTLRCSPRSGDLSVYWYQQSLDQGLQFLIQYYNGEERAKGNILERFSAQQFPDLHSELNLSSLELGDSALYFCASSVGQGLGYEQYFGPGTRLTVT.

As for this clone: Relative to the germline gene, one junction end is altered; a read error may explain this. The chain joins TRBV2 to TRBJ2-2, with D perhaps TRBD1 (5 bases). Germline loops: CDR1 SNHLY, CDR2 FYNNEI. The CDR3 spans 15 residues. The CDR3 nucleotides are TGTGCCAGCAGTGAACTAGGGGCAGGCACCCGGGAGCTGTTTTTT. It encodes CASSELGAGTRELFF.

The chain employs TRBV18 and TRBJ1-1; possibly TRBD1 for D (6 bases). Trimming left V 5 bases short and J 3 bases short, with 16 bases between. This CDR3 spans 15 amino acids. Germline V CDR1 and CDR2: KGHSH, LQKENI. In nucleotides, the CDR3 is TGTGCCAGCTCATCGCCGGGACAAATGGACACTGAAGCTTTCTTT. This encodes CASSSPGQMDTEAFF.

V gene TRBV2 combines with J gene TRBJ2-5, with 7 bases aligning to TRBD1. V trimming: 6 bases; J trimming: 5 bases; junction bases outside the gene matches: 6. The germline CDR1 and CDR2 sequences are SNHLY and FYNNEI. The CDR3 contains 13 residues. The CDR3 sequence is CASSNRGRETQYF. The CDR3 DNA is TGTGCCAGCAGCAACAGGGGCCGGGAGACCCAGTACTTC.

J is TRBJ1-6 and V is TRBV5-4; the D is unclear. The CDR3 covers 15 residues. V was clipped by 0 bases and J by 9 bases, with 13 bases between them. CDR1 is SGHNT and CDR2 is YYREEE in the germline V gene (reference sequence). CDR3 in amino acids: CASSLDQEGGSPLHF. Written as DNA, the CDR3 is TGTGCCAGCAGCTTGGATCAGGAGGGAGGTTCACCCCTCCACTTT. The complete variable domain, with remaining parts taken from reference TRBV5-4 and TRBJ1-6, reads ETGVTQSPTHLIKTRGQQVTLRCSSQSGHNTVSWYQQALGQGPQFIFQYYREEENGRGNFPPRFSGLQFPNYSSELNVNALELDDSALYLCASSLDQEGGSPLHFGNGTRLTVT.

The J gene is TRBJ2-3, the V gene TRBV10-1, with 7 bases fitting TRBD2. The V segment lost 8 bases and the J segment 2 bases; nucleotides outside the gene matches: 10. The germline V gene encodes CDR1 WNHNN and CDR2 SYGVQD (reference sequence). The CDR3 length is 15 residues. The CDR3 loop reads CASGSGAGVTDTQYF. In DNA form, the CDR3 reads TGCGCCAGCGGCTCCGGCGCGGGGGTCACAGATACGCAGTATTTT.

The rearrangement uses TRBV4-1 and TRBJ1-2; no clear D. Germline CDR1 reads MGHRA; CDR2 reads YSYEKL. This CDR3 region has 14 residues. Trimming shortened V by 4 bases and J by 4 bases, and 13 bases separated the two germline ends. The chain's CDR3 is CASSPPGRRYGYTF. In nucleotides, the CDR3 is TGCGCCAGCAGCCCCCCGGGAAGGCGCTATGGCTACACCTTC.

The chain uses TRBV7-8 and TRBJ1-2; D is perhaps TRBD1 (5 bases). This CDR3 is 13 amino acids long. Trimming removed 7 bases at V and 6 bases at J, with 15 bases between. The germline CDR1 and CDR2 sequences are SGHVS and FQNEAQ. The CDR3 loop is CASTHPPGNGYTF. The CDR3 bases are TGTGCCAGCACCCATCCCCCAGGGAATGGCTACACCTTC.

The V call is TRBV7-9, the J call TRBJ1-1, with D hard to call. The CDR3 loop spans 16 amino acids. Between the trimmed V and J ends, which lost 7 bases and 0 bases, there was a span of 18 bases. From germline, CDR1 is SEHNR and CDR2 FQNEAQ (reference sequence). Written as DNA, the CDR3 is TGTGCCAGCATCCCCGACGCGCTAGGCATGAACACTGAAGCTTTCTTT. Translation gives CASIPDALGMNTEAFF. Full variable domain (rest looked up from reference TRBV7-9 and TRBJ1-1): DTGVSQNPRHKITKRGQNVTFRCDPISEHNRLYWYRQTLGQGPEFLTYFQNEAQLEKSRLLSDRFSAERPKGSFSTLEIQRTEQGDSAMYLCASIPDALGMNTEAFFGQGTRLTVV.

The chain couples TRBV5-1 to TRBJ1-1; 9 bases map to TRBD1. Looked up from germline, CDR1 is SGHRS and CDR2 is YFSETQ. The V segment lost 4 bases and the J segment 0 bases; nucleotides outside the gene matches: 7. This CDR3 is 16 amino acids long. For the CDR3, the DNA is TGCGCCAGCAGCAGGGGACAGGGTACAATGAACACTGAAGCTTTCTTT. This codes for CASSRGQGTMNTEAFF. Full variable domain (outside the CDR3, taken from reference TRBV5-1 and TRBJ1-1): KAGVTQTPRYLIKTRGQQVTLSCSPISGHRSVSWYQQTPGQGLQFLFEYFSETQRNKGNFPGRFSGRQFSNSRSEMNVSTLELGDSALYLCASSRGQGTMNTEAFFGQGTRLTVV.

The chain has TRBV2 and TRBJ2-3; D may be TRBD2 (5 bases). This CDR3 spans 14 amino acids. Per germline, CDR1 SNHLY and CDR2 FYNNEI. Trimming stripped 0 bases from V and 7 bases from J, with 11 bases between. This chain's CDR3 is CASSEALAGNTQYF. The CDR3 nucleotides are TGTGCCAGCAGTGAAGCGCTTGCGGGTAATACGCAGTATTTT.

CDR3 sequence (DNA): TGTGCCAGCAGCTTTGGGCGAAATGAAAAACTGTTTTTT. This sequence encodes CASSFGRNEKLFF. This chain connects TRBV5-8 to TRBJ1-4; D is undetermined. V lost 2 bases, J lost 5 bases, and 7 bases lay in between. The CDR3 contains 13 residues. CDR1 is SGHTS, CDR2 YDEGEE, per germline.

The rearrangement uses TRBV7-6 and TRBJ2-6; 8 positions match TRBD1. Germline V gives CDR1 SGHVS, CDR2 FNYEAQ. CDR3 length: 17 residues. The junction had 6 bases not matched to a gene; V was cut back by 5 bases and J by 0 bases. CDR3 region: CASSGAQGASGANVLTF. CDR3 bases: TGTGCCAGCAGCGGGGCGCAGGGGGCCTCTGGGGCCAACGTCCTGACTTTC.

The chain recombines TRBV12-3 or TRBV12-4 with TRBJ1-4; D is perhaps TRBD1 (5 bases). Trimming took 6 bases from V and 8 from J, leaving 13 bases between them. This CDR3 has 13 residues. CDR3 sequence: CASREGEGEKLFF. CDR3 nucleotide sequence: TGTGCCAGCAGGGAAGGGGAAGGCGAAAAACTGTTTTTT.

The chain uses TRBV2 and TRBJ2-3; D might be TRBD1 (6 bases). Germline CDR1 SNHLY, CDR2 FYNNEI. The CDR3 length is 14 residues. V lost 3 bases and J 2 bases, leaving 9 bases between the germline ends. The CDR3 loop reads CASSDSGATDTQYF. DNA of the CDR3: TGTGCCAGCAGTGATTCAGGGGCCACAGATACGCAGTATTTT.

The chain recombines TRBV19 with TRBJ2-5, with 9 bases fitting TRBD1. Germline CDR1 and CDR2: LNHDA and SQIVND (reference sequence). The CDR3 runs 14 residues. V shed 3 bases and J 4 bases; nucleotides not matched to a gene: 3. CDR3 DNA sequence: TGTGCCAGTAGTATTACAGGGGGCCGAGAGACCCAGTACTTC. Its protein product is CASSITGGRETQYF.

This clone was observed a few times. This chain uses TRBV4-1 with TRBJ2-7, with D possibly being TRBD1 (6 bases). V was shortened by 2 bases and J by 0 bases, with 11 bases between the two germline ends. Germline loops: CDR1 MGHRA, CDR2 YSYEKL. The CDR3 loop spans 15 amino acids. CDR3 sequence: CASSQTATGSYEQYF. Here the CDR3 DNA reads TGCGCCAGCAGCCAAACTGCGACAGGCTCCTACGAGCAGTACTTC.

A few counts support this clone. The chain recombines TRBV5-6 with TRBJ2-7, with 8 nucleotides matching TRBD2. The CDR3 contains 15 residues. J was trimmed by 1 base and V by 0 bases; bases with no gene match: 3. Germline values: CDR1 SGHDT, CDR2 YYEEEE. The CDR3 loop is CASSLGLAPSYEQYF. As DNA, the CDR3 is TGTGCCAGCAGCTTGGGACTAGCGCCGTCCTACGAGCAGTACTTC.